This record looks at one T cell receptor (beta chain) sequence and its context. This sample is drawn from a study of monozygotic twins with inflammatory bowel disease. TCRdb reanalyzed the 5' RACE reads, giving one entry per CDR3 protein sequence and no DNA. Found here are 310,000 or so distinct CDR3 sequences; the top ten clones hold around 2%. The length of the CDR3 is 18 residues. Germline values: CDR1 LGHNA, CDR2 YNFKEQ. Sequencing was performed on blood. V usage is TRBV4-2 and J usage is TRBJ2-1. The clonotype was recovered from a human donor with ulcerative colitis or Crohn's disease, or a healthy co-twin of an affected twin (not recorded which). The CDR3 loop is CASSQYPKSGSSYNEQFF.